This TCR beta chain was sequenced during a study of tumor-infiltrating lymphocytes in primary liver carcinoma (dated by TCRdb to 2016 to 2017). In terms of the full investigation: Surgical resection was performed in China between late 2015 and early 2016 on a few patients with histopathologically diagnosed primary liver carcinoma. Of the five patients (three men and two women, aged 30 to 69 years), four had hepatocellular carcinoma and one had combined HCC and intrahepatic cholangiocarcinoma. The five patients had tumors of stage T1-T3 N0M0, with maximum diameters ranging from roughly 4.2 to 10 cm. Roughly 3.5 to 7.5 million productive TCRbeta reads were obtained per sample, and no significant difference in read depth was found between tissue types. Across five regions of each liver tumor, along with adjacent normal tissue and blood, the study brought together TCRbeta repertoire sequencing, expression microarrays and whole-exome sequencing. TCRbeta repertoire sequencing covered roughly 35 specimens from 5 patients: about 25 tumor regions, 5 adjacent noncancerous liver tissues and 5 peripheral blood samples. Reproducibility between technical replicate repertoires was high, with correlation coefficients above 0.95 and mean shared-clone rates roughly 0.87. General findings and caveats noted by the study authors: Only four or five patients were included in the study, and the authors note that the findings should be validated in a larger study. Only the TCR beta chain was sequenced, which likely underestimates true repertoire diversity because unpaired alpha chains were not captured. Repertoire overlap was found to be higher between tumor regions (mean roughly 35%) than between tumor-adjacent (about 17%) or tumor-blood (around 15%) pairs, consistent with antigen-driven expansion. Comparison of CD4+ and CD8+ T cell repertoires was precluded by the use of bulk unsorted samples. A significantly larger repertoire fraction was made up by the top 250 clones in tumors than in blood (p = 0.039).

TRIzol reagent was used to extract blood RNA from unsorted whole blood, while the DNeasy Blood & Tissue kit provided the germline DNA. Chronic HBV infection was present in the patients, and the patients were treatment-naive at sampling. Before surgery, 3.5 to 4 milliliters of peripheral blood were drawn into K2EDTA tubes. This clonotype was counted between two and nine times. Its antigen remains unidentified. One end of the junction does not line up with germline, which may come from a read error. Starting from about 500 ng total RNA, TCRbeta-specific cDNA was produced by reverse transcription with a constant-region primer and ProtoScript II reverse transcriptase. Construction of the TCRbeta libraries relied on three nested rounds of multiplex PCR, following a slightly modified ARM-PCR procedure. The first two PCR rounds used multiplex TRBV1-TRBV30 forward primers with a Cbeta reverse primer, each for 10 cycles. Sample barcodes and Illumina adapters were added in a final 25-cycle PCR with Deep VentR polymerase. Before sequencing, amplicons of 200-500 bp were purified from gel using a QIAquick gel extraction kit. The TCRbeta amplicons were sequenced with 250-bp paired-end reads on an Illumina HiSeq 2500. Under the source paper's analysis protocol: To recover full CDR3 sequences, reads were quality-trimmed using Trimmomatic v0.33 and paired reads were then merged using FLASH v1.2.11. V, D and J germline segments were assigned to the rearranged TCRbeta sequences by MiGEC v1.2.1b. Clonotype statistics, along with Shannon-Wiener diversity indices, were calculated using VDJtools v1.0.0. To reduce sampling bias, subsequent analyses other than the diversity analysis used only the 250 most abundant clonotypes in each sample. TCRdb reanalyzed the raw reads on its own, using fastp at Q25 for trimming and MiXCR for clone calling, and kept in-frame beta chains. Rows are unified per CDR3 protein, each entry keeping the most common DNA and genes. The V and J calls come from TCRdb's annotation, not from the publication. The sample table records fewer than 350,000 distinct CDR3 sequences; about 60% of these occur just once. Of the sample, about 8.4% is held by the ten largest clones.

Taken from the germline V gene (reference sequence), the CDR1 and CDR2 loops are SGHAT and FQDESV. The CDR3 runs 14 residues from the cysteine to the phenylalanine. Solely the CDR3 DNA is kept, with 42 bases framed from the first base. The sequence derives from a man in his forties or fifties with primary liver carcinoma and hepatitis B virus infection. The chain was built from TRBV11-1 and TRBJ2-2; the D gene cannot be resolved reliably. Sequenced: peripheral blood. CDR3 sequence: CTSSRDSNTGELFF. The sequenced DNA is TGTACCAGCAGCCGTGATTCGAACACCGGGGAGCTGTTTTTT.